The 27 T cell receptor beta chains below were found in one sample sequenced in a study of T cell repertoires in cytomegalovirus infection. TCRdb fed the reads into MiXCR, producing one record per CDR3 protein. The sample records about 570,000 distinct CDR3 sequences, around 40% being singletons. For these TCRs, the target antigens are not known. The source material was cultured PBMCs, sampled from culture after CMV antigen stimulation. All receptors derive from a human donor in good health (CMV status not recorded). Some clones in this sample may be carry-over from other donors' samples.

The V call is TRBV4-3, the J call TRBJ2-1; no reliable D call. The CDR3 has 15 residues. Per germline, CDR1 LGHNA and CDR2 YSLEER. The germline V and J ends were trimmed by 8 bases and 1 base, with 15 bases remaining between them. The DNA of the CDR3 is TGCGCCAGCTCATCCGCCACAATGTCCTACAATGAGCAGTTCTTC. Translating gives CASSSATMSYNEQFF.

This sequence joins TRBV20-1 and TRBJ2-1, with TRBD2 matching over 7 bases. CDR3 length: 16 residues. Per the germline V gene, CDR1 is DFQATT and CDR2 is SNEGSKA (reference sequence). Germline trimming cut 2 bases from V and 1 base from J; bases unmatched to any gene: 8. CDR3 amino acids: CSARKGGSGSYNEQFF. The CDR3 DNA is TGCAGTGCTAGAAAAGGCGGGAGTGGTTCCTACAATGAGCAGTTCTTC.

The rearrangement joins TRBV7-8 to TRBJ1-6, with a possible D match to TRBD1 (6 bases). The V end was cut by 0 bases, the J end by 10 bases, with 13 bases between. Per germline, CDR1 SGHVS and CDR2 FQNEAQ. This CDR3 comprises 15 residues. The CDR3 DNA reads TGTGCCAGCAGCTTAGCGATGGCCAGGGGATCACCCCTCCACTTT. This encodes CASSLAMARGSPLHF.

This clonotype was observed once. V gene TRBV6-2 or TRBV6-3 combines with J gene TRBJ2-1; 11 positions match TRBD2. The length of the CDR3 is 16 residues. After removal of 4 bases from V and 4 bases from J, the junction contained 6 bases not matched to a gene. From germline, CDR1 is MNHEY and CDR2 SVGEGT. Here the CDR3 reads CASSSIAGGWYNEQFF. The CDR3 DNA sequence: TGTGCCAGCAGTTCCATAGCGGGAGGGTGGTACAATGAGCAGTTCTTC.

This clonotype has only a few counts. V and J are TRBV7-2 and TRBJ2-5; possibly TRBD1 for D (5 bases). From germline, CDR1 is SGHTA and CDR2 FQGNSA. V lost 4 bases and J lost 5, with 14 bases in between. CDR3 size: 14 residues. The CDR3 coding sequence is TGTGCCAGCAGCTCCACAGGTCCAGGGGAGACCCAGTACTTC. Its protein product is CASSSTGPGETQYF.

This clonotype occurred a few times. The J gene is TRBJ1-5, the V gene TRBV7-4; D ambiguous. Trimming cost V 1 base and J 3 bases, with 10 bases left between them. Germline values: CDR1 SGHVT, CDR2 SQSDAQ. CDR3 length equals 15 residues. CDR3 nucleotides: TGTGCCAGCAGCTTAGGGGTCAGACCCAATCAGCCCCAGCATTTT. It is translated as CASSLGVRPNQPQHF.

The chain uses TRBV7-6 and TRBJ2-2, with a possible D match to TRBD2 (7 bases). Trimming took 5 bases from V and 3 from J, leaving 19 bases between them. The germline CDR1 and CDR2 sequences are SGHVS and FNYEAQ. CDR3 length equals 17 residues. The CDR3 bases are TGTGCCAGCAGCCCGCCCCTCCAGGGGAGGGACACCGGGGAGCTGTTTTTT. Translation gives CASSPPLQGRDTGELFF.

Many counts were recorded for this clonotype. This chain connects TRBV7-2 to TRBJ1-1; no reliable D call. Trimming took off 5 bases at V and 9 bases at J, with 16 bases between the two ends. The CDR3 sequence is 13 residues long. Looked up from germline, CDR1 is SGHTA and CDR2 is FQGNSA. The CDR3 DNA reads TGTGCCAGCAGCCTAAGGATGAGACAACAAGCTTTCTTT. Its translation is CASSLRMRQQAFF.

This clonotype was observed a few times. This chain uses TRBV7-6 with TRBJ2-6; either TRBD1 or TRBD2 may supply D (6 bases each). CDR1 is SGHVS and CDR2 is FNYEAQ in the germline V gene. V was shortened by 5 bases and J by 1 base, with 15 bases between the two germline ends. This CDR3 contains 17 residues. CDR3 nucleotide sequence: TGTGCCAGCAGCGGTACCTGGGGGGCTTCTGGGGCCAACGTCCTGACTTTC. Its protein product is CASSGTWGASGANVLTF. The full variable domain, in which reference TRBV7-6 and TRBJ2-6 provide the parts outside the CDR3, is GAGVSQSPRYKVTKRGQDVALRCDPISGHVSLYWYRQALGQGPEFLTYFNYEAQQDKSGLPNDRFSAERPEGSISTLTIQRTEQRDSAMYRCASSGTWGASGANVLTFGAGSRLTVL.

CDR3 loop: CASSGRWNTEAFF. The CDR3 DNA is TGTGCCAGCAGTGGACGTTGGAACACTGAAGCTTTCTTT. The chain has TRBV2 and TRBJ1-1; D is unclear. Per germline, CDR1 SNHLY and CDR2 FYNNEI. The V end lost 4 bases, the J end lost 1 base, and 7 bases lay between the germline ends. The length of the CDR3 is 13 residues.

In nucleotides, the CDR3 is TGTGCCATCAGTGAGAAGCAGGGGGGCACAGATACGCAGTATTTT. This codes for CAISEKQGGTDTQYF. V usage is TRBV10-3 and J usage is TRBJ2-3; 7 bases are shared with TRBD1. Per the germline V gene, CDR1 is ENHRY and CDR2 is SYGVKD. CDR3 length: 15 residues. Losses at the gene ends were 2 bases for V and 1 base for J; bases not matched to a gene: 3.

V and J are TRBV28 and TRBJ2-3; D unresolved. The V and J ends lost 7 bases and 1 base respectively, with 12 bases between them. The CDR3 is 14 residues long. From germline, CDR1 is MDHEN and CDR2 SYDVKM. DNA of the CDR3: TGTGCCAGCACTGGGCTTCCTGGCACAGATACGCAGTATTTT. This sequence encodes CASTGLPGTDTQYF.

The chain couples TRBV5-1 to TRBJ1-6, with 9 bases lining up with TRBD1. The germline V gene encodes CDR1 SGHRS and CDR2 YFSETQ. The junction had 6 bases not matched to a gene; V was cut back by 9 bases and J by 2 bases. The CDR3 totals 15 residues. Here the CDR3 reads CATARDRAYNSPLHF. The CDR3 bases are TGCGCCACCGCCCGGGACAGGGCCTATAATTCACCCCTCCACTTT.

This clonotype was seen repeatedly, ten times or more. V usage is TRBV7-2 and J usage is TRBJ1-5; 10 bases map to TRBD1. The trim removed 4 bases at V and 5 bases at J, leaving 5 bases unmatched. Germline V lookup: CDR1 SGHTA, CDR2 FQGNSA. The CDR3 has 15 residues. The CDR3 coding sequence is TGTGCCAGCAGCTCCGGGACAGGGGTCGATCAGCCCCAGCATTTT. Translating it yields CASSSGTGVDQPQHF.

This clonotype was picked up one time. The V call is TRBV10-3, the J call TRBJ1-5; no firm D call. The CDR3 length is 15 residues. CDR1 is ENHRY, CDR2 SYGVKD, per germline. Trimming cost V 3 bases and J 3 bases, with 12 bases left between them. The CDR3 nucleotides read TGTGCCATCAGTGACCCGGCGGTTTCCAATCAGCCCCAGCATTTT. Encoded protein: CAISDPAVSNQPQHF.

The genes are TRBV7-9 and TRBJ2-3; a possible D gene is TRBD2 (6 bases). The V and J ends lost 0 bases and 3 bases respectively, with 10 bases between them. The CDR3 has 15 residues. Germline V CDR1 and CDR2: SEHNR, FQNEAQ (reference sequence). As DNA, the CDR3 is TGTGCCAGCAGCTTAGCCTCAAGCGGGACAGATACGCAGTATTTT. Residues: CASSLASSGTDTQYF. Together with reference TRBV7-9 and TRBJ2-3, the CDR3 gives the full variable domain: DTGVSQNPRHKITKRGQNVTFRCDPISEHNRLYWYRQTLGQGPEFLTYFQNEAQLEKSRLLSDRFSAERPKGSFSTLEIQRTEQGDSAMYLCASSLASSGTDTQYFGPGTRLTVL.

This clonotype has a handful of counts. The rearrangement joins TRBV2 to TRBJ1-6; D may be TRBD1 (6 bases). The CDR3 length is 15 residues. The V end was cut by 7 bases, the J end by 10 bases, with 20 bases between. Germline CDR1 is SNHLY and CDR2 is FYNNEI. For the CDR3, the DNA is TGTGCCAGCACCTATACAGGGCCGTCGGGGTCACCCCTCCACTTT. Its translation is CASTYTGPSGSPLHF.

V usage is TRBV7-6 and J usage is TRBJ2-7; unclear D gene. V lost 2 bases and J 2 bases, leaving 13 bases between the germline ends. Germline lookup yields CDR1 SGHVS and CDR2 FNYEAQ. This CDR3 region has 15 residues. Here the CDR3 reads CASSLIYGRTYEQYF. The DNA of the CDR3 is TGTGCCAGCAGCTTAATCTATGGCCGCACCTACGAGCAGTACTTC.

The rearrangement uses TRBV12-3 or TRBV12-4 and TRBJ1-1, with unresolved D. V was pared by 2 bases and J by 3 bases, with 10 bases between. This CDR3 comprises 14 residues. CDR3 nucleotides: TGTGCCAGCAGTTTAACACAGTCGGACACTGAAGCTTTCTTT. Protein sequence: CASSLTQSDTEAFF.

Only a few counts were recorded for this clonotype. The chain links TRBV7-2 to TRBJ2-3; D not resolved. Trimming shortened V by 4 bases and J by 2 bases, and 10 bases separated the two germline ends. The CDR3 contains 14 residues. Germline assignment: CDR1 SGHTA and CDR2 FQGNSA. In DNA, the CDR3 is TGTGCCAGCAGCTCCCCCAACACCACAGATACGCAGTATTTT. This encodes CASSSPNTTDTQYF.

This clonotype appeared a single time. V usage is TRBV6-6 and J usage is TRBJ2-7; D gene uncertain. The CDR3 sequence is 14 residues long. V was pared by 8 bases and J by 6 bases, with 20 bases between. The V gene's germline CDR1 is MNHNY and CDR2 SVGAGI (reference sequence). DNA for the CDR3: TGTGCCAGCGCCCTCGGGTGGGCCGAGGCCGAGCAGTACTTC. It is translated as CASALGWAEAEQYF.

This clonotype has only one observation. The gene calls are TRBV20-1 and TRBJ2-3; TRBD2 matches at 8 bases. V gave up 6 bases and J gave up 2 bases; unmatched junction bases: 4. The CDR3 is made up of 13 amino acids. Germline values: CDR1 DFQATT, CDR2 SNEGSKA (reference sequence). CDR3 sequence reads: CSASGGTTDTQYF. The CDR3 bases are TGCAGTGCAAGCGGGGGAACCACAGATACGCAGTATTTT.

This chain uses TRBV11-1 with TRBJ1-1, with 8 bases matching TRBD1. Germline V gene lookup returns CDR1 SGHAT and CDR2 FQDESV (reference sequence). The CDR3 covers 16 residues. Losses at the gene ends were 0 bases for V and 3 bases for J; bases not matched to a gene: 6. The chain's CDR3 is CASSLARRGRDTEAFF. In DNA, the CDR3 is TGTGCCAGCAGCTTAGCGCGCAGGGGGCGTGACACTGAAGCTTTCTTT.

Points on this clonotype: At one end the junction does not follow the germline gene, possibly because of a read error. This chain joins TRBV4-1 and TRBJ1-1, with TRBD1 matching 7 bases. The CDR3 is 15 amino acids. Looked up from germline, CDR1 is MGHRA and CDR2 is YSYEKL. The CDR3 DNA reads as TGTGCCAGCAGCCAAGCGGAAGCAGGGGGCACTGAAGCTTTCTTT. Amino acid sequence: CASSQAEAGGTEAFF.

Here the CDR3 reads CASSLQPGGSISPLHF. The CDR3, as DNA: TGTGCCAGCAGTCTCCAACCGGGGGGCTCCATTTCACCCCTCCACTTT. This rearrangement joins TRBV6-8 to TRBJ1-6; tentative D call: TRBD1 (6 bases). The germline gives CDR1 MNHGY, CDR2 SAAAGT. The CDR3 extends over 16 amino acids. The V gene lost 5 bases and the J gene lost 9 bases, with 20 bases spanning the gap.

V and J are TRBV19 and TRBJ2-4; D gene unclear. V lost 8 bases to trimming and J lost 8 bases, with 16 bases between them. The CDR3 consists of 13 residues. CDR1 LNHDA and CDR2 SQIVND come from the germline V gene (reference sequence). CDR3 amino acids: CASCGQTSDIQYF. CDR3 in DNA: TGTGCCAGTTGTGGGCAGACGTCCGACATTCAGTACTTC.

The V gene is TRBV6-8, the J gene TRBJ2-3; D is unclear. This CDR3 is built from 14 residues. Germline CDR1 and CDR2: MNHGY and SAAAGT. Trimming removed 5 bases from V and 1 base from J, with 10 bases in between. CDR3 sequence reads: CASSLELGTDTQYF. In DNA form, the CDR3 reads TGTGCCAGCAGTCTAGAGCTGGGCACAGATACGCAGTATTTT.